This record looks at one T cell receptor (beta chain) sequence and its context. It was with a sample-barcoded 5' primer and a J-beta primer mix that a second PCR of roughly 7 to 12 cycles was run. A single record per CDR3 protein comes from TCRdb applying MiXCR to the 5' RACE reads. The profile shows about 1.6 million distinct CDR3 sequences, about 35% of them singletons. The data originate from a study of blood T cells in healthy people across ages. Every donor provided 9.5 to 10 milliliters of peripheral blood. V gave up 7 bases and J gave up 4 bases; unmatched junction bases: 6. Germline CDR1 DFQATT, CDR2 SNEGSKA (reference sequence). The CDR3 covers 13 residues.

Sequencing used blood. This rearrangement joins TRBV20-1 to TRBJ2-3; 9 bases line up with TRBD2. The receptor was derived from a woman aged 25 to 39 in good health. CDR3: CSVSGGGSDTQYF. Written as DNA, the CDR3 is TGCAGTGTTAGCGGGGGAGGGTCAGATACGCAGTATTTT.